This entry is about one TCR beta chain. Trimming removed 0 bases from V and 9 bases from J; junction bases left unmatched: 8. The V gene's germline CDR1 is SGHRS and CDR2 YFSETQ. The CDR3 covers 16 residues. A single record per CDR3 protein comes from TCRdb applying MiXCR to the 5' RACE reads. The table records roughly 69,000 distinct CDR3 sequences, approximately 23% of them present only once. This chain links TRBV5-1 with TRBJ1-4, with 10 bases identical to TRBD1. The clonotype comes from a female donor with breast cancer. Material: memory CD4+ T cells sorted from a lymph node. Specified subset: memory CD4+ T cells, CD4+CD45RO+CD25-. Written as DNA, the CDR3 is TGCGCCAGCAGCTTGGGATTAGAGGGACAGGGGCAAAAACTGTTTTTT. As protein: CASSLGLEGQGQKLFF.